This TCR beta chain was sequenced for a study of CD8+ T cells in alopecia areata. Study as a whole: Patients took tofacitinib for 6 to 18 months, followed by 6 drug-free months.

Following extraction, RNA underwent reverse transcription to cDNA, which served as the sequencing template. Here immunoSEQ multiplex PCR was the method, and the copy in TCRdb shows in-frame clones only, minus some. The sample consists of about 150,000 clones, about 53% of them appearing once. CDR1 SGDLS and CDR2 YYNGEE come from the germline V gene. V trimming: 0 bases; J trimming: 3 bases; junction bases outside the gene matches: 6. The CDR3 consists of 16 residues. The chain links TRBV9 to TRBJ2-1; 7 bases match TRBD1. This clonotype was obtained from a human donor with alopecia areata. Specimen: CD8+ T cells sorted from blood, collected at week 0. Written as DNA, the CDR3 is TGTGCCAGCAGCGTAGGTGAGGGGGCCGGCTACAATGAGCAGTTCTTC. Protein: CASSVGEGAGYNEQFF.